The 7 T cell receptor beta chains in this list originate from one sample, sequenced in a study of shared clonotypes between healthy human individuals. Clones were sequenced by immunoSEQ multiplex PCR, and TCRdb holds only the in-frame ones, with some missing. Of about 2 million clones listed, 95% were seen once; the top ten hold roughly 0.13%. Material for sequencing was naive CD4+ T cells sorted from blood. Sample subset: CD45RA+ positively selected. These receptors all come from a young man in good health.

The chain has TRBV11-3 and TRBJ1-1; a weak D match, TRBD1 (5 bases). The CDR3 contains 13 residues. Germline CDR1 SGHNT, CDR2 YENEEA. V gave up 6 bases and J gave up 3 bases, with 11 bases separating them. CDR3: CASSRTGDTEAFF. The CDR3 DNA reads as TGTGCCAGCAGTCGTACAGGAGACACTGAAGCTTTCTTT.

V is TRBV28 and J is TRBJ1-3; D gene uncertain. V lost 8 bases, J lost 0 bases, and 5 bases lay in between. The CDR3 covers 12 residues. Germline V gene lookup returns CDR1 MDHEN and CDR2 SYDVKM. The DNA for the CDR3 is TGTGCCAGCTGCGTCTCTGGAAACACCATATATTTT. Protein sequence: CASCVSGNTIYF.

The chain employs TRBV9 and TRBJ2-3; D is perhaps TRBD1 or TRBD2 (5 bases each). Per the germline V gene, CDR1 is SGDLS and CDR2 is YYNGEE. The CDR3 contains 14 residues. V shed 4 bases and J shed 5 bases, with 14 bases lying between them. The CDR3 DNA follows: TGTGCCAGCAGCCGCTCGGGGCTGGGAGATACGCAGTATTTT. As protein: CASSRSGLGDTQYF.

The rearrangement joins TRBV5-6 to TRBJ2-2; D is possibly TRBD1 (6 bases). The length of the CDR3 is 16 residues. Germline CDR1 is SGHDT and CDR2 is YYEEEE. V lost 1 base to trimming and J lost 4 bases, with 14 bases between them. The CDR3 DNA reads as TGTGCCAGCAGCTTGAGGGGGACCACCTCCACCGGGGAGCTGTTTTTT. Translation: CASSLRGTTSTGELFF.

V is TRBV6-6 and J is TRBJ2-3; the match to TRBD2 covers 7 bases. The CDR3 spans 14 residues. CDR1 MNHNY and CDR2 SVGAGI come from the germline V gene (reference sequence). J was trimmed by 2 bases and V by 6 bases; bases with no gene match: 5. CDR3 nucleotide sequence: TGTGCCAGCAGATTAGCGGGTTCCACAGATACGCAGTATTTT. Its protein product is CASRLAGSTDTQYF.

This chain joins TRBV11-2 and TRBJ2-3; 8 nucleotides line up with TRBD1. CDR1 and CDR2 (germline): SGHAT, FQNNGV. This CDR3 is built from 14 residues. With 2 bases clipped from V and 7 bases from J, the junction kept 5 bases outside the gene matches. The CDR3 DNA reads TGTGCCAGCAGCTTATCGACAGGGGTGAATACGCAGTATTTT. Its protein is CASSLSTGVNTQYF.

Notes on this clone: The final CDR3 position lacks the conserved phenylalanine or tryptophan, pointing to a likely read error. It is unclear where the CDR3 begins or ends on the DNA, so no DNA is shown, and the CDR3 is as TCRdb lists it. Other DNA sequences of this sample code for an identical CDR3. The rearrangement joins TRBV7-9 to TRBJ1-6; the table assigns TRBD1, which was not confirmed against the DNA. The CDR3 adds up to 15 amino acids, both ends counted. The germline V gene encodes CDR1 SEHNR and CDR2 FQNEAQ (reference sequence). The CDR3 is CASSPIGEGQSWVDV.